The 20 T cell receptor beta chains below all came from one sample that was sequenced in a study of T cell responses to AZD1222 COVID-19 vaccine. Here immunoSEQ multiplex PCR was the method, and the copy in TCRdb shows in-frame clones only, minus some. The repertoire holds 100,000 to 150,000 clones, approximately 90% seen once, with about 1.1% in the top ten. The material was peripheral blood, obtained on day 0 of AZD1222 vaccination. These receptors were collected from an adult in good health.

This clone has a single count. The rearrangement uses TRBV2 and TRBJ1-2; TRBD1 agrees at 7 bases. J lost 3 bases, V lost 5 bases, and 6 bases had no gene match. The CDR3 extends over 14 amino acids. Germline CDR1 reads SNHLY; CDR2 reads FYNNEI. The CDR3 nucleotides are TGTGCCAGCAGTCCATGGACAGGAGACTATGGCTACACCTTC. It is translated as CASSPWTGDYGYTF.

The chain joins TRBV4-1 to TRBJ1-3; D not resolved. Trimming removed 0 bases at V and 11 bases at J, with 8 bases between. The CDR3 runs 12 residues. Germline lookup yields CDR1 MGHRA and CDR2 YSYEKL. The CDR3 is CASSQDSVAIYF. The CDR3 region has the DNA TGCGCCAGCAGCCAAGATTCAGTAGCCATATATTTT.

The chain carries TRBV30 and TRBJ2-5; the match to TRBD2 covers 10 bases. The germline CDR1 and CDR2 sequences are GTSNPN and SVGIG (reference sequence). This CDR3 is 13 amino acids long. After removal of 4 bases from V and 7 bases from J, the junction contained 6 bases not matched to a gene. The CDR3 sequence: CAWTSGSRGTQYF. The CDR3 DNA sequence: TGTGCCTGGACTAGCGGGAGCCGAGGGACCCAGTACTTC.

The rearrangement links TRBV7-9 to TRBJ2-1; D gene unclear. This CDR3 region has 15 residues. Per germline, CDR1 SEHNR and CDR2 FQNEAQ (reference sequence). The V end lost 2 bases, the J end lost 3 bases, and 11 bases lay between the germline ends. The CDR3 DNA sequence: TGTGCCAGCAGCTTATCCCGGTTGGGCTACAATGAGCAGTTCTTC. Protein sequence: CASSLSRLGYNEQFF.

The chain employs TRBV28 and TRBJ2-7; D remains ambiguous. CDR1 is MDHEN, CDR2 SYDVKM, per germline. The germline V and J ends were trimmed by 2 bases and 1 base, with 21 bases remaining between them. The CDR3 covers 18 residues. The CDR3 region is CASSLSPGLGSLSYEQYF. Here the CDR3 DNA reads TGTGCCAGCAGTTTAAGTCCAGGCCTAGGCTCCCTTTCCTACGAGCAGTACTTC.

The chain recombines TRBV7-9 with TRBJ2-7; 7 bases are shared with TRBD1. Germline V gene data show CDR1 as SEHNR and CDR2 as FQNEAQ (reference sequence). There are 19 residues in the CDR3. J gave up 1 base and V 3 bases, and 18 bases lay outside the gene matches. As DNA, the CDR3 is TGTGCCAGCAGCTTTTTACAGGGGACCCCGGGTCTGAGGTCCTACGAGCAGTACTTC. This translates into CASSFLQGTPGLRSYEQYF. The entire variable domain, with the rest obtained from reference TRBV7-9 and TRBJ2-7, is as follows: DTGVSQNPRHKITKRGQNVTFRCDPISEHNRLYWYRQTLGQGPEFLTYFQNEAQLEKSRLLSDRFSAERPKGSFSTLEIQRTEQGDSAMYLCASSFLQGTPGLRSYEQYFGPGTRLTVT.

The V and J genes are TRBV3-1 (or the pseudogene TRBV3-2) and TRBJ2-4, with D hard to call. The CDR3 runs to 16 residues. Germline lookup yields CDR1 LGHDT and CDR2 YNNKEL (reference sequence). The ends were cut back, 1 base at V and 0 bases at J, with 10 bases in the middle. CDR3 loop: CASSQAPTQAKNIQYF. As DNA, the CDR3 is TGTGCCAGCAGCCAAGCCCCGACCCAAGCCAAAAACATTCAGTACTTC.

The CDR3 DNA reads TGTGCCAGCAGTTTGGCAGGCGGAGGGCCGAGCAATCAGCCCCAGCATTTT. As protein: CASSLAGGGPSNQPQHF. The chain joins TRBV27 to TRBJ1-5; D is ambiguous. V was cut by 3 bases and J by 1 base, with 16 bases left in between. The CDR3 has 17 amino acids. CDR1 and CDR2 (germline): MNHEY, SMNVEV (reference sequence).

CDR3 amino acids: CASRTDFYGYTF. CDR3 nucleotide sequence: TGTGCCAGTAGAACAGATTTTTATGGCTACACCTTC. The rearrangement links TRBV19 to TRBJ1-2; no definite D call. Deletions cut 6 bases from V and 5 bases from J, with 10 bases between. Germline CDR1 LNHDA, CDR2 SQIVND (reference sequence). The CDR3 sequence is 12 residues long.

This clone was seen only a few times. This rearrangement joins TRBV13 to TRBJ2-7; 9 nucleotides align to TRBD2. This CDR3 is built from 15 residues. V lost 5 bases to trimming and J lost 3 bases; unmatched junction nucleotides: 8. The germline V gene has CDR1 PRHDT and CDR2 FYEKMQ (reference sequence). The CDR3 nucleotides are TGTGCCAGCAGCCCACGAGCGGGAGGTGGCTACGAGCAGTACTTC. It codes for CASSPRAGGGYEQYF.

This chain connects TRBV6-5 to TRBJ2-7; D may be TRBD2 (5 bases). The CDR3 consists of 15 residues. CDR1 MNHEY and CDR2 SVGAGI come from the germline V gene. Trimming pared 2 bases from V and 3 bases from J, leaving 14 bases between. CDR3 sequence reads: CASSYGGGPFYEQYF. DNA of the CDR3: TGTGCCAGCAGTTACGGCGGAGGTCCCTTCTACGAGCAGTACTTC.

The rearrangement links TRBV10-3 to TRBJ2-1; tentatively, D is TRBD1 (6 bases). The CDR3 runs to 13 residues. Per the germline V gene, CDR1 is ENHRY and CDR2 is SYGVKD. V shed 2 bases and J shed 9 bases, with 11 bases lying between them. The CDR3 reads CAISETGRGEQFF. CDR3 in DNA: TGTGCCATCAGTGAGACAGGGAGAGGTGAGCAGTTCTTC.

This sequence joins TRBV5-1 and TRBJ1-1; D not certain. The germline gives CDR1 SGHRS, CDR2 YFSETQ. CDR3 size: 13 residues. V was shortened by 2 bases and J by 1 base, with 6 bases between the two germline ends. CDR3 bases: TGCGCCAGCAGCTTCCGAGGGAACACTGAAGCTTTCTTT. Translation: CASSFRGNTEAFF.

The chain couples TRBV5-8 to TRBJ2-3, with D possibly TRBD2 on 5 matching bases. CDR1 is SGHTS and CDR2 is YDEGEE in the germline V gene. This CDR3 is built from 14 residues. With 0 bases removed from V and 8 bases from J, the gap between germline ends came to 13 bases. The CDR3 loop is CASSLGSPRGTQYF. The CDR3, as DNA: TGTGCCAGCAGCTTGGGCAGTCCACGGGGTACGCAGTATTTT.

The V gene is TRBV5-1, the J gene TRBJ1-2; no clear D. CDR3 length: 13 residues. V gave up 0 bases and J gave up 1 base, with 4 bases separating them. CDR1 and CDR2 (germline): SGHRS, YFSETQ. The CDR3 spells CASSLGDNYGYTF. The CDR3 DNA is TGCGCCAGCAGCTTGGGGGATAACTATGGCTACACCTTC.

The J gene is TRBJ1-2, the V gene TRBV6-5; the match to TRBD1 covers 11 bases. The V segment lost 6 bases and the J segment 8 bases; nucleotides outside the gene matches: 11. The CDR3 is made up of 15 amino acids. Germline CDR1 is MNHEY and CDR2 is SVGAGI. The chain's CDR3 is CASRTPGTGGKGYTF. The DNA for the CDR3 is TGTGCCAGCAGAACTCCCGGGACAGGGGGGAAGGGCTACACCTTC.

CDR3: CASSEARGRWETQYF. CDR3 DNA sequence: TGTGCCAGCAGTGAAGCAAGGGGGCGCTGGGAGACCCAGTACTTC. This sequence joins TRBV6-1 and TRBJ2-5; 7 bases are shared with TRBD1. This CDR3 has 15 amino acids. Trimming removed 0 bases from V and 5 bases from J; junction bases left unmatched: 6. Germline CDR1 MNHNS, CDR2 SASEGT.

The chain joins TRBV18 to TRBJ2-7; D may be TRBD2 (5 bases). Germline V lookup: CDR1 KGHSH, CDR2 LQKENI. Trimming took 4 bases from V and 0 from J, leaving 10 bases between them. The CDR3 is made up of 14 amino acids. The CDR3 nucleotides read TGTGCCAGCTCACGGACCGGGGACTCCTACGAGCAGTACTTC. Protein sequence: CASSRTGDSYEQYF.

This clone was seen a single time. The chain combines TRBV6-1 with TRBJ2-7, with D unclear. V was cut by 3 bases and J by 5 bases, with 2 bases left in between. The CDR3 length is 10 residues. Germline assignment: CDR1 MNHNS and CDR2 SASEGT. DNA of the CDR3: TGTGCCAGCAGTGAGGACGAGCAGTACTTC. This encodes CASSEDEQYF.

The V call is TRBV15, the J call TRBJ1-5, with unresolved D. V dropped 0 bases and J dropped 12 bases, with 9 bases sitting between them. The CDR3 has 12 residues. The germline CDR1 and CDR2 sequences are LNHNV and YYDKDF (reference sequence). This CDR3 reads CATSRDQEVQHF. The CDR3 DNA follows: TGTGCCACCAGCAGAGATCAAGAGGTCCAGCATTTT.